The 10 T cell receptor beta chains below were found in one sample sequenced in a study of blood T cell repertoires in COVID-19. Clones were read by immunoSEQ multiplex PCR, and TCRdb kept only the in-frame ones, dropping some. The data show 150,000 to 200,000 clones, approximately 80% seen once. The source material was peripheral blood. The receptors derive from a man aged 55 to 70 with acute or convalescent COVID-19.

The CDR3 sequence: CASSAGRLAAGYEQYF. CDR3 coding DNA: TGCGCCAGCAGCGCGGGGCGGCTAGCGGCTGGGTACGAGCAGTACTTC. This rearrangement joins TRBV5-1 to TRBJ2-7; the match to TRBD2 covers 7 bases. J gave up 4 bases and V 4 bases, and 14 bases lay outside the gene matches. The CDR3 spans 16 residues. From germline, CDR1 is SGHRS and CDR2 YFSETQ.

The genes are TRBV11-2 and TRBJ2-4, with TRBD2 matching 9 bases. The germline CDR1 and CDR2 sequences are SGHAT and FQNNGV. CDR3 length equals 16 residues. V lost 2 bases, J lost 7 bases, and 9 bases stayed unmatched. The CDR3 protein is CASSLSGGGASNIQYF. For the CDR3, the DNA is TGTGCCAGCAGCTTAAGCGGCGGGGGGGCGAGTAACATTCAGTACTTC.

This chain joins TRBV25-1 and TRBJ1-2; tentatively, D is TRBD1 (5 bases). The CDR3 is 17 residues long. Germline assignment: CDR1 MGHDK and CDR2 SYGVNS. The germline V and J ends were trimmed by 3 bases and 7 bases, with 24 bases remaining between them. CDR3 region: CASSESVVRGAAGGYTF. CDR3 coding DNA: TGTGCCAGCAGTGAGTCTGTAGTCCGTGGGGCAGCGGGTGGCTACACCTTC.

This chain joins TRBV7-2 and TRBJ2-3, with 7 bases fitting TRBD2. Germline V gene data show CDR1 as SGHTA and CDR2 as FQGNSA. The length of the CDR3 is 14 residues. Unmatched junction bases numbered 5, after V lost 6 bases and J lost 2 bases. The CDR3 DNA follows: TGTGCCAGCAGGAAGAGCGGGAACACAGATACGCAGTATTTT. This encodes CASRKSGNTDTQYF.

CDR3 nucleotides: TGCGCCAGCAGCTTGGCCACTGGAAACACCATATATTTT. Translation: CASSLATGNTIYF. This chain connects TRBV5-1 to TRBJ1-3, with D unclear. This CDR3 is built from 13 residues. The germline V gene encodes CDR1 SGHRS and CDR2 YFSETQ. Trimming removed 0 bases from V and 2 bases from J, with 3 bases in between.

The chain couples TRBV11-2 to TRBJ2-1; 12 nucleotides line up with TRBD2. The CDR3 has 20 residues. Germline-derived CDR1 and CDR2 are SGHAT and FQNNGV. Trimming took 0 bases from V and 1 from J; bases not matched to a gene: 10. CDR3 region: CASSLDTSGRPRLSYNEQFF. The CDR3 nucleotides are TGTGCCAGCAGCTTAGACACTAGCGGGAGGCCCCGCCTTTCCTACAATGAGCAGTTCTTC. The full variable domain, rest sourced from reference TRBV11-2 and TRBJ2-1, is EAGVAQSPRYKIIEKRQSVAFWCNPISGHATLYWYQQILGQGPKLLIQFQNNGVVDDSQLPKDRFSAERLKGVDSTLKIQPAKLEDSAVYLCASSLDTSGRPRLSYNEQFFGPGTRLTVL.

The V and J genes are TRBV3-1 (or the pseudogene TRBV3-2) and TRBJ2-1; 14 nucleotides agree with TRBD2. The CDR3 has 16 amino acids. Germline V gene data show CDR1 as LGHDT and CDR2 as YNNKEL (reference sequence). After removal of 4 bases from V and 7 bases from J, the junction contained 6 bases not matched to a gene. The CDR3 here is CASSPRTSGGRNEQFF. CDR3 nucleotides: TGTGCCAGCAGCCCCCGGACTAGCGGGGGGAGGAATGAGCAGTTCTTC.

V and J are TRBV28 and TRBJ1-5; 9 bases match TRBD1. Germline values: CDR1 MDHEN, CDR2 SYDVKM. This CDR3 has 16 residues. The J segment lost 1 base and the V segment lost 5 bases, leaving 6 bases of the junction unmatched. CDR3 DNA: TGTGCCAGCAGTCACGGGACAGGGTTAAGCAATCAGCCCCAGCATTTT. It yields the protein CASSHGTGLSNQPQHF.

This clone was seen only once. The chain has TRBV12-3 or TRBV12-4 and TRBJ2-7; no definite D call. The CDR3 is 13 amino acids. V was trimmed by 1 base and J by 6 bases, leaving 10 bases between them. CDR3 sequence reads: CASSLVRRVEQYF. In nucleotides, the CDR3 is TGTGCCAGCAGTTTAGTGAGAAGAGTCGAGCAGTACTTC.

The chain couples TRBV6-5 to TRBJ1-5; D gene ambiguous. CDR3 length equals 14 residues. From germline, CDR1 is MNHEY and CDR2 SVGAGI. The V gene lost 0 bases and the J gene lost 6 bases, with 9 bases spanning the gap. Here the CDR3 reads CASSYSRWAQPQHF. As DNA, the CDR3 is TGTGCCAGCAGTTACTCGAGATGGGCTCAGCCCCAGCATTTT.